This T cell receptor (beta chain) emerged from a study of identical twins. The sample holds a few counts of this clonotype. A universal primer site arose from template switching, and cDNA bore unique molecular identifiers. TCRdb reprocessed the 5' RACE reads via MiXCR and lists one record per CDR3 protein. The profile shows about 890,000 distinct CDR3 sequences, 9% to 15% of them singletons. This CDR3 comprises 10 residues. Between the trimmed V and J ends, which lost 8 bases and 5 bases, there was a span of 7 bases. Germline V gives CDR1 SEHNR, CDR2 FQNEAQ (reference sequence). These data also formed part of another study, on yellow fever vaccine responses in identical twins.

The clonotype originates from a woman younger than 35 in good health. Sequences were obtained from PBMCs. The chain couples TRBV7-9 to TRBJ2-7; D uncertain. The CDR3 bases are TGTGCCAGCGGGGTTGACGAGCAGTACTTC. Translated, it gives CASGVDEQYF.